The 31 T cell receptor beta chains presented below share a single source sample, sequenced in a study of T-cell reconstitution after alpha-beta-depleted transplantation in children. Researchers prepared the TCRbeta library using unique molecular identifiers, the study reports. TCRdb re-analysed the PCR reads in MiXCR, keeping a single row per CDR3 protein. Of around 400,000 distinct CDR3 sequences in the sample, approximately 20% were seen once. This material consisted of PBMCs from the stem cell graft donor, taken from the stem cell graft. Receptors originate from a human donor who donated a stem cell graft to a child with acute myeloid leukemia.

The chain links TRBV27 to TRBJ2-6; maybe TRBD1 (5 bases). CDR3 length equals 16 residues. CDR1 is MNHEY, CDR2 SMNVEV, per germline (reference sequence). Between the trimmed V and J ends, which lost 7 bases and 1 base, there was a span of 14 bases. The DNA for the CDR3 is TGTGCCAGCACCCCAGGCCCAGGGTCTGGGGCCAACGTCCTGACTTTC. It encodes CASTPGPGSGANVLTF.

This clonotype has at least ten counts. J is TRBJ2-7 and V is TRBV27; D could derive from TRBD1 or TRBD2 (5 bases each). The CDR3 contains 14 residues. Germline CDR1 and CDR2: MNHEY and SMNVEV (reference sequence). V lost 9 bases to trimming and J lost 0 bases, with 15 bases between them. The CDR3 sequence is CASQRGRSSYEQYF. The CDR3 nucleotides are TGTGCCAGTCAAAGGGGACGCAGCTCCTACGAGCAGTACTTC.

The gene calls are TRBV11-1 and TRBJ1-6, with TRBD1 identical over 8 bases. The CDR3 has 18 amino acids. Unmatched junction bases numbered 11, after V lost 0 bases and J lost 7 bases. Germline lookup yields CDR1 SGHAT and CDR2 FQDESV (reference sequence). As DNA, the CDR3 is TGTGCCAGCAGCTTAGCCCAGGGGGCGCGGTTCGGGAATTCACCCCTCCACTTT. It codes for CASSLAQGARFGNSPLHF.

The V gene is TRBV19, the J gene TRBJ2-7; D is unclear. Between the trimmed V and J ends, which lost 4 bases and 3 bases, there was a span of 10 bases. The germline V gene encodes CDR1 LNHDA and CDR2 SQIVND (reference sequence). CDR3 length: 13 amino acids. The CDR3 reads CASSSLELYEQYF. The CDR3 DNA sequence: TGTGCCAGTAGTAGTTTGGAACTCTACGAGCAGTACTTC.

At least ten counts were recorded for this clonotype. This rearrangement joins TRBV12-3 or TRBV12-4 to TRBJ1-1, with D possibly being TRBD1 (6 bases). The CDR3 covers 13 residues. The germline V and J ends were trimmed by 10 bases and 1 base, with 13 bases remaining between them. CDR3: CATRPTGNTEAFF. In DNA form, the CDR3 reads TGTGCCACGCGCCCGACAGGGAACACTGAAGCTTTCTTT.

In this sample, this clonotype turned up many times. The chain recombines TRBV25-1 with TRBJ2-7; TRBD1 matches at 9 bases. This CDR3 is 15 amino acids long. Germline V gene sequence: CDR1 MGHDK, CDR2 SYGVNS. After removal of 6 bases from V and 5 bases from J, the junction contained 11 bases not matched to a gene. CDR3 protein: CASRHPEDRGNEQYF. The CDR3 coding sequence is TGTGCCAGCAGACATCCCGAGGACAGGGGCAACGAGCAGTACTTC.

This clonotype turned up a few times. This chain links TRBV4-1 with TRBJ2-7; D is perhaps TRBD1 (6 bases). The germline V gene encodes CDR1 MGHRA and CDR2 YSYEKL. This CDR3 contains 15 residues. Trimming took 3 bases from V and 7 from J, leaving 19 bases between them. CDR3 protein: CASSQGTSPRREQYF. The DNA of the CDR3 is TGCGCCAGCAGCCAGGGGACATCACCTCGGAGGGAGCAGTACTTC.

This clonotype was picked up a small number of times. The chain uses TRBV20-1 and TRBJ2-3; 13 bases agree with TRBD2. This CDR3 region has 20 residues. J gave up 2 bases and V 0 bases, and 14 bases lay outside the gene matches. Per the germline V gene, CDR1 is DFQATT and CDR2 is SNEGSKA (reference sequence). CDR3 sequence: CSARDVVGTSGTRNTDTQYF. CDR3 in DNA: TGCAGTGCTAGAGATGTGGTCGGGACTAGCGGGACCCGGAACACAGATACGCAGTATTTT.

This rearrangement joins TRBV11-2 to TRBJ2-1, with 7 bases matching TRBD1. The CDR3 length is 13 residues. Germline-derived CDR1 and CDR2 are SGHAT and FQNNGV. J lost 8 bases, V lost 5 bases, and 6 bases had no gene match. CDR3 amino acids: CASSPDRVHEQFF. The CDR3 DNA sequence: TGTGCCAGCAGCCCAGACAGGGTCCATGAGCAGTTCTTC.

This clonotype was counted a few times. V and J are TRBV7-9 and TRBJ2-1; 7 bases align to TRBD2. This CDR3 region has 14 residues. In germline, CDR1 is SEHNR, CDR2 FQNEAQ (reference sequence). V lost 5 bases, J lost 0 bases, and 1 base stayed unmatched. CDR3 DNA sequence: TGTGCCAGCAGCGGGGACTACTCCTACAATGAGCAGTTCTTC. This translates into CASSGDYSYNEQFF.

This chain connects TRBV2 to TRBJ1-2, with D possibly matching TRBD1 (5 bases). There are 15 residues in the CDR3. CDR1 SNHLY and CDR2 FYNNEI come from the germline V gene. Trimming left V 3 bases short and J 0 bases short, with 11 bases between. CDR3 protein: CASSDFGGSNYGYTF. CDR3 sequence (DNA): TGTGCCAGCAGTGACTTTGGGGGGTCTAACTATGGCTACACCTTC. The full variable domain, its missing parts supplied by reference TRBV2 and TRBJ1-2, is EPEVTQTPSHQVTQMGQEVILRCVPISNHLYFYWYRQILGQKVEFLVSFYNNEISEKSEIFDDQFSVERPDGSNFTLKIRSTKLEDSAMYFCASSDFGGSNYGYTFGSGTRLTVV.

This clonotype was observed a few times. The J gene is TRBJ2-3, the V gene TRBV4-1, with 9 bases aligning to TRBD2. Germline V gene data show CDR1 as MGHRA and CDR2 as YSYEKL. The CDR3 covers 20 residues. Trimming at V came to 2 bases and at J to 2 bases, leaving 17 bases not matched to a gene. The CDR3 reads CASSQRGLAGTVVNTDTQYF. The CDR3 DNA is TGCGCCAGCAGCCAACGGGGGCTAGCGGGGACCGTGGTCAACACAGATACGCAGTATTTT.

The chain has TRBV12-3 or TRBV12-4 and TRBJ2-7; no definite D call. The CDR3 loop spans 12 amino acids. Trimming took off 8 bases at V and 1 base at J, with 9 bases between the two ends. CDR3 in DNA: TGTGCCAGCCGGTATCGATCCTACGAGCAGTACTTC. Its protein is CASRYRSYEQYF.

This clonotype has a count of ten or more. The V gene is TRBV20-1, the J gene TRBJ1-2; D remains ambiguous. Trimming took 0 bases from V and 1 from J, leaving 6 bases between them. Germline CDR1 DFQATT, CDR2 SNEGSKA (reference sequence). This CDR3 is 13 amino acids long. The CDR3 loop reads CSAREPGNYGYTF. In DNA form, the CDR3 reads TGCAGTGCTAGAGAACCGGGTAACTATGGCTACACCTTC.

This clonotype has just a few counts. The chain employs TRBV29-1 and TRBJ2-1; D is possibly TRBD1 (6 bases). Trimming left V 3 bases short and J 6 bases short, with 12 bases between. This CDR3 region has 13 residues. Germline V CDR1 and CDR2: SQVTM, ANQGSEA. The CDR3 loop reads CSVEGSGANEQFF. CDR3 DNA: TGCAGCGTTGAGGGATCAGGGGCCAATGAGCAGTTCTTC.

The chain has TRBV23-1 and TRBJ2-1, with 7 bases that match TRBD1. TRBV23-1 is filed as an ORF, its function uncertain. This CDR3 region has 18 residues. Trimming cost V 2 bases and J 3 bases; bases outside gene matches: 13. The CDR3 reads CASSQGPGTEEFYNEQFF. In nucleotides, the CDR3 is TGCGCCAGCAGTCAAGGCCCTGGGACAGAAGAGTTCTACAATGAGCAGTTCTTC.

This clonotype turned up a few times. V and J are TRBV28 and TRBJ2-1, with 8 bases identical to TRBD1. CDR3 length: 15 amino acids. Trimming cost V 6 bases and J 4 bases; bases outside gene matches: 8. Germline CDR1 reads MDHEN; CDR2 reads SYDVKM. The CDR3 DNA sequence: TGTGCCAGCAGCTTGTGGGACAGGACTTACAATGAGCAGTTCTTC. Its protein product is CASSLWDRTYNEQFF.

The chain joins TRBV20-1 to TRBJ2-3; D possibly corresponds to TRBD2 (5 bases). V gave up 0 bases and J gave up 3 bases, with 7 bases separating them. The CDR3 contains 13 residues. CDR1 is DFQATT, CDR2 SNEGSKA, per germline (reference sequence). CDR3 sequence (DNA): TGCAGTGCTAGAGAGCCGGGGACAGATACGCAGTATTTT. Residues: CSAREPGTDTQYF.

This clonotype appeared many times. The chain uses TRBV5-1 and TRBJ2-2; 10 bases fit TRBD2. The junction had 4 bases not matched to a gene; V was cut back by 4 bases and J by 10 bases. Germline V gives CDR1 SGHRS, CDR2 YFSETQ. CDR3 length: 13 amino acids. CDR3 protein: CASSPSGREELFF. The CDR3 DNA sequence: TGCGCCAGCAGCCCTAGCGGGAGAGAGGAGCTGTTTTTT.

This chain uses TRBV24-1 with TRBJ2-5; D may be TRBD2 (5 bases). Trimming shortened V by 5 bases and J by 2 bases, and 14 bases separated the two germline ends. The CDR3 contains 15 residues. Per the germline V gene, CDR1 is KGHDR and CDR2 is SFDVKD. The CDR3 DNA reads TGTGCCACCAGTGGATCGACTATTGGGCAAGAGACCCAGTACTTC. This translates into CATSGSTIGQETQYF.

V usage is TRBV19 and J usage is TRBJ1-1; D may be TRBD1 (6 bases). The CDR3 length is 14 residues. Trimming left V 3 bases short and J 3 bases short, with 11 bases between. Germline V gene data show CDR1 as LNHDA and CDR2 as SQIVND (reference sequence). Here the CDR3 DNA reads TGTGCCAGTAGTATTCTTTCAGGGGACACTGAAGCTTTCTTT. Translating gives CASSILSGDTEAFF.

Note on this clonotype: The germline gene is not matched at one end of the junction; a read error may be the cause. The chain recombines TRBV4-1 with TRBJ1-4; D might be TRBD1 (6 bases). Germline CDR1 reads MGHRA; CDR2 reads YSYEKL. The CDR3 is made up of 18 amino acids. The CDR3: CASSQVAYMGAPNEKLFF. In nucleotides, the CDR3 is TGCGCCAGCAGCCAAGTAGCCTACATGGGGGCCCCTAATGAAAAGCTGTTTTTT.

The rearrangement uses TRBV7-2 and TRBJ1-3; D unresolved. The CDR3 has 15 amino acids. Germline CDR1 reads SGHTA; CDR2 reads FQGNSA. V shed 5 bases and J shed 0 bases, with 11 bases lying between them. DNA for the CDR3: TGTGCCAGCAGCCCTAGGCATAGCTCTGGAAACACCATATATTTT. As protein: CASSPRHSSGNTIYF.

The rearrangement uses TRBV20-1 and TRBJ2-7; 8 bases match TRBD2. Germline V gene lookup returns CDR1 DFQATT and CDR2 SNEGSKA (reference sequence). This CDR3 has 13 amino acids. J was trimmed by 4 bases and V by 2 bases; bases with no gene match: 4. This CDR3 reads CSARPGLAYEQYF. As DNA, the CDR3 is TGCAGTGCTAGACCTGGACTAGCTTACGAGCAGTACTTC.

This clonotype showed up just a few times. The chain employs TRBV29-1 and TRBJ2-7; D is possibly TRBD1 (6 bases). V shed 7 bases and J shed 0 bases, with 13 bases lying between them. Germline V lookup: CDR1 SQVTM, CDR2 ANQGSEA. This CDR3 has 13 amino acids. The CDR3 spells CSAGTKLSYEQYF. The CDR3 DNA is TGCAGCGCCGGGACAAAACTCTCCTACGAGCAGTACTTC.

This clonotype appeared a single time. The chain carries TRBV5-1 and TRBJ2-1, with D possibly matching TRBD2 (10 bases). This CDR3 is built from 19 residues. The germline V and J ends were trimmed by 4 bases and 6 bases, with 29 bases remaining between them. Germline CDR1 is SGHRS and CDR2 is YFSETQ. The CDR3 DNA sequence: TGCGCCAGCAGCGCCGGACAGGGGTTTATCGGACTAGCGGCCAATGAGCAGTTCTTC. This sequence encodes CASSAGQGFIGLAANEQFF.

The chain links TRBV7-3 to TRBJ2-1, with unresolved D. The CDR3 totals 15 residues. Trimming removed 0 bases at V and 3 bases at J, with 9 bases between. Germline CDR1 reads SGHTA; CDR2 reads FQGTGA. This CDR3 reads CASSLTASSYNEQFF. The CDR3 bases are TGTGCCAGCAGCTTAACGGCATCCAGCTACAATGAGCAGTTCTTC.

The sample holds a few counts of this clonotype. V and J are TRBV7-3 and TRBJ2-3, with D perhaps given as TRBD1 or TRBD2 (5 bases each). Germline CDR1 SGHTA, CDR2 FQGTGA. The CDR3 is made up of 17 amino acids. Trimming stripped 3 bases from V and 4 bases from J, with 20 bases between. In DNA form, the CDR3 reads TGTGCCAGCAGCTTTGGCTCGGTGGGGGTTCGGGCAGATACGCAGTATTTT. This gives the protein CASSFGSVGVRADTQYF.

The chain has TRBV15 and TRBJ1-5, with a possible D match to TRBD1 (6 bases). V was shortened by 5 bases and J by 3 bases, with 8 bases between the two germline ends. CDR1 LNHNV and CDR2 YYDKDF come from the germline V gene (reference sequence). This CDR3 is 13 amino acids long. CDR3 nucleotides: TGTGCCACCAGCGGGACACTCAATCAGCCCCAGCATTTT. It yields the protein CATSGTLNQPQHF.

This sequence joins TRBV20-1 and TRBJ1-1, with a possible D match to TRBD1 (5 bases). This CDR3 is 11 amino acids long. Per germline, CDR1 DFQATT and CDR2 SNEGSKA (reference sequence). Trimming removed 8 bases from V and 3 bases from J, with 10 bases in between. This CDR3 reads CSPMGDTEAFF. The CDR3, as DNA: TGCAGTCCTATGGGGGACACTGAAGCTTTCTTT.

CDR3 sequence: CASSLVGGVIYEQYF. For the CDR3, the DNA is TGTGCCAGCAGTTTAGTGGGAGGGGTGATCTACGAGCAGTACTTC. The chain has TRBV12-3 or TRBV12-4 and TRBJ2-7; 7 nucleotides match TRBD2. The V gene end was trimmed by 1 base and the J gene end by 3 bases; junction bases not matched to a gene: 6. CDR3 length: 15 residues.